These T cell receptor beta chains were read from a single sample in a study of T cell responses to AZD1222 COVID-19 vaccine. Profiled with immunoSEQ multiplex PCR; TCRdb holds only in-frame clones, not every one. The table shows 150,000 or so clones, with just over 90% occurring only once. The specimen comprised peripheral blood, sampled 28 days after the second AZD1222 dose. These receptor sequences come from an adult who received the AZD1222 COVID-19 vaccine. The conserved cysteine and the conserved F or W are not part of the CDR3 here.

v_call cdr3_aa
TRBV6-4 ASSDSGGRTDTQY
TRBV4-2 ASSQTGQGASTDTQY
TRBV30 AWGPGEEKLF
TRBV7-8 ASSWGQGLYTDTQY
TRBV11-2 ASSLDPGAYYGYT
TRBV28 ASSSPTYEQY
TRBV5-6 ASSLYRGEQY
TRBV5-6 ASSLVGTPTEAF
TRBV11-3 ASSLGTGAYEQY
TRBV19 ASSTASDRGRLNTEAF
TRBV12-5 ASGLTGSANYGYT
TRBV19 ASSISGAGNTIY
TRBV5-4 ASSSRTGGNTIY
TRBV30 AWSPQSNSPLH
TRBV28 ASSPAMNTEAF
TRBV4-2 ASSQGLGEQY
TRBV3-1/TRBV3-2 ASWGGSTDTQY
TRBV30 AWGGESDTEAF
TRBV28 ASSLLQGRFYGYT
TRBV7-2 ASSPSLAGVRETQY
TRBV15 ATSRAGTYMNTEAF
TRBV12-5 ASGLSGNEQF
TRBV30 AWSGQDLSGYT
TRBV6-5 ASSLTSIFNEQF
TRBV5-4 ASSCLLFGQGSNQPQH
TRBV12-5 ASGLSAGVQAYEQY
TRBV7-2 ASKGLAGVDTQY
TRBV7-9 ASSSGTGEGYT
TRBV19 ASSSPPGTGGAGYGYT
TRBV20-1 SASVGTGVINEKLF
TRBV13 ASSFGNLREQY
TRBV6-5 ASTYGGGATGELF
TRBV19 ASSRRSSYEQY
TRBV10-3 AISEWDRGQDTGELF
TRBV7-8 ASSPDRISNQPQH
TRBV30 AWSDRVRGNTIY
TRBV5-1 ASSSSGDSYEQY
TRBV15 ATSRGTGPSYT
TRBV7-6 ASSSDLSGANVLT
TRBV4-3 ASSQDVLMSSTRYNEQF
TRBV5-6 ASSSQGGHDMGYT
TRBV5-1 ASSLNRAGTEAF
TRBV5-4 ASSLISGGRETQY
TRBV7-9 ASSLVIWGGYSYNEQF
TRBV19 ASSMGFPPYEQY
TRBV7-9 ASSLAATYEQY
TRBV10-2 ASSEVWTNQPQH
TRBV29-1 SVGRGYTGELF
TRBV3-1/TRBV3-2 ASSHSTSGGLYNEQF